This T cell receptor (beta chain) was sequenced during a study of blood T cell repertoires in COVID-19. Some clones are missing from TCRdb's copy, which holds only in-frame ones; the method was immunoSEQ multiplex PCR. The sample includes approximately 500,000 clones, 70% to 90% seen only once; the top ten take under 4%. After removal of 3 bases from V and 6 bases from J, the junction contained 9 bases not matched to a gene. Germline V gene lookup returns CDR1 KGHSH and CDR2 LQKENI. The CDR3 is 15 residues long. The source material was peripheral blood. This chain links TRBV18 with TRBJ2-7, with 9 nucleotides matching TRBD1. The source is a human donor in a cohort sampled during active COVID-19. CDR3 sequence (DNA): TGTGCCAGCTCACCCTCCGGGACAGGGCTTGCCGAGCAGTACTTC. Amino acids: CASSPSGTGLAEQYF.